The clone carrying this T cell receptor beta chain has a single count. The antigen remains unidentified. Produced via immunoSEQ multiplex PCR; TCRdb's table is partial and in-frame only. Of approximately 33,000 clones in the sample, approximately 84% were seen once. The CDR3 is made up of 15 amino acids. J was trimmed by 1 base and V by 6 bases; bases with no gene match: 4. Germline-derived CDR1 and CDR2 are MNHEY and SVGAGI. Magnetic beads with positive selection isolated CD4+ and CD8+ fractions, whose purity was verified by flow cytometry. This sample was included in a study of somatic mutations in cytotoxic T cells in rheumatoid arthritis. Whole-study results and caveats: Unlike healthy controls, rheumatoid arthritis patients had CD8+ clonality that increased with age.

The sample comprised CD8+ T cells sorted from blood. The TCR sequence derives from a man in his forties in good health. V and J are TRBV6-5 and TRBJ2-5; 11 nucleotides line up with TRBD2. CDR3 sequence: CASSPSGRPQETQYF. The CDR3 DNA is TGTGCCAGCAGCCCTAGCGGGAGGCCCCAAGAGACCCAGTACTTC.